The sequence of this T cell receptor (beta chain) was determined in a study of shared clonotypes between healthy human individuals. A CD45RA+ naive subset and a CD45RA-negative memory subset were split from CD4+ cells. Of note for this clone: The antigen is undetermined.

Profiled with immunoSEQ multiplex PCR; TCRdb holds only in-frame clones, not every one. There are roughly 700,000 clones in the sample; around 74% occur only once, and approximately 1.8% lies in the top ten. General observations from the study: About 5% of naive CD4 clonotypes were shared across four donors.

The material sequenced was memory CD4+ T cells sorted from blood. The subset is: CD45RA-negative fraction. The source of this sequence is a woman in her twenties or thirties in good health.

CDR3 in amino acids: CSVGGGLLTEAFF. The CDR3 DNA follows: TGCAGCGTTGGCGGGGGGCTGCTCACTGAAGCTTTCTTT. The genes are TRBV29-1 and TRBJ1-1, with a weak D call TRBD1 (6 bases). The germline V gene has CDR1 SQVTM and CDR2 ANQGSEA. Trimming took 4 bases from V and 4 from J, leaving 13 bases between them. The CDR3 contains 13 residues.